This entry lists 20 T cell receptor beta chains sequenced from one sample in a study of T cell changes during pregnancy in multiple sclerosis. Sequencing was performed with immunoSEQ multiplex PCR; in TCRdb, only in-frame clones are kept and a portion is missing. The repertoire holds about 120,000 clones, with approximately 94% as singletons. The sample in question was peripheral blood, obtained before pregnancy. The receptor source for this set is a female donor with multiple sclerosis, enrolled in a pregnancy study.

This chain connects TRBV19 to TRBJ2-7; 12 bases are a match to TRBD1. V lost 3 bases to trimming and J lost 4 bases; unmatched junction nucleotides: 4. This CDR3 has 15 amino acids. Germline CDR1 and CDR2: LNHDA and SQIVND (reference sequence). The CDR3 nucleotides are TGTGCCAGTAGTATTGGGACAGGGGGCTGGTACGAGCAGTACTTC. Encoded protein: CASSIGTGGWYEQYF.

The rearrangement uses TRBV7-2 and TRBJ2-7; D perhaps matches TRBD2 (5 bases). Trimming removed 5 bases at V and 2 bases at J, with 13 bases between. The CDR3 spans 14 residues. The germline gives CDR1 SGHTA, CDR2 FQGNSA. The CDR3 nucleotides are TGTGCCAGCAGCACTGAGGGTGGCCCCTACGAGCAGTACTTC. It yields the protein CASSTEGGPYEQYF.

The CDR3 here is CASSLALRVAGPYYNEQFF. As DNA, the CDR3 is TGCGCCAGCAGCTTGGCACTCCGGGTAGCGGGGCCCTACTACAATGAGCAGTTCTTC. The genes are TRBV5-1 and TRBJ2-1, with TRBD2 matching over 8 bases. The V gene's germline CDR1 is SGHRS and CDR2 YFSETQ. This CDR3 is built from 19 residues. The V and J ends lost 0 bases and 3 bases, in that order; junction bases with no gene match: 14.

This clone has just one count. The CDR3 DNA reads as TGTGCCAGCAGTTCAAGCGGGAGGATTGATACGCAGTATTTT. The encoded protein is CASSSSGRIDTQYF. The chain carries TRBV28 and TRBJ2-3; 9 bases map to TRBD2. After removal of 4 bases from V and 6 bases from J, the junction contained 5 bases not matched to a gene. The length of the CDR3 is 14 residues. Per germline, CDR1 MDHEN and CDR2 SYDVKM.

The rearrangement joins TRBV12-5 to TRBJ2-5, with 8 bases identical to TRBD1. J gave up 7 bases and V 9 bases, and 13 bases lay outside the gene matches. Per germline, CDR1 LGHNT and CDR2 FRNRAP. This CDR3 spans 14 amino acids. The CDR3 loop reads CASGQGQRFGTQYF. The CDR3 region has the DNA TGTGCTAGCGGACAGGGCCAACGCTTCGGGACCCAGTACTTC. The full variable domain, in which reference TRBV12-5 and TRBJ2-5 provide the parts outside the CDR3, is DARVTQTPRHKVTEMGQEVTMRCQPILGHNTVFWYRQTMMQGLELLAYFRNRAPLDDSGMPKDRFSAEMPDATLATLKIQPSEPRDSAVYFCASGQGQRFGTQYFGPGTRLLVL.

The chain carries TRBV2 and TRBJ1-2; tentative D call: TRBD1 (5 bases). The CDR3 sequence is 11 residues long. Germline CDR1 reads SNHLY; CDR2 reads FYNNEI. V gave up 6 bases and J gave up 13 bases, with 15 bases separating them. CDR3 loop: CASSPEGPPTF. The CDR3, as DNA: TGTGCCAGCAGCCCGGAGGGGCCGCCCACCTTC.

This chain uses TRBV6-1 with TRBJ2-7, with 7 positions matching TRBD1. Germline CDR1 MNHNS, CDR2 SASEGT. V trimming: 8 bases; J trimming: 3 bases; junction bases outside the gene matches: 10. CDR3 length: 14 residues. CDR3 loop: CASSYTGENYEQYF. For the CDR3, the DNA is TGTGCCAGCTCCTATACAGGGGAAAACTACGAGCAGTACTTC.

This rearrangement joins TRBV2 to TRBJ2-1, with 13 bases identical to TRBD2. V trimming: 6 bases; J trimming: 4 bases; junction bases outside the gene matches: 9. The CDR3 length is 17 residues. Germline V gene data show CDR1 as SNHLY and CDR2 as FYNNEI. In DNA form, the CDR3 reads TGTGCCAGCAGACTAGCGGGAGGGGGGGGGAGATACAATGAGCAGTTCTTC. It codes for CASRLAGGGGRYNEQFF. The full variable domain, completed using reference TRBV2 and TRBJ2-1, is EPEVTQTPSHQVTQMGQEVILRCVPISNHLYFYWYRQILGQKVEFLVSFYNNEISEKSEIFDDQFSVERPDGSNFTLKIRSTKLEDSAMYFCASRLAGGGGRYNEQFFGPGTRLTVL.

As to this clone: This CDR3 is also generated by other DNA sequences in the sample. The chain joins TRBV27 to TRBJ1-5; unclear D gene. The CDR3 is 14 residues long. The V gene's germline CDR1 is MNHEY and CDR2 SMNVEV (reference sequence). V was cut by 5 bases and J by 0 bases, with 8 bases left in between. The CDR3 reads CASSHRDSNQPQHF. Here the CDR3 DNA reads TGTGCCAGCAGTCACAGAGATAGCAATCAGCCCCAGCATTTT.

V and J are TRBV15 and TRBJ1-2; TRBD1 agrees at 8 bases. Germline CDR1 reads LNHNV; CDR2 reads YYDKDF (reference sequence). Losses at the gene ends were 1 base for V and 7 bases for J; bases not matched to a gene: 2. The CDR3 has 13 residues. This CDR3 reads CATSRGQGTGYTF. The CDR3 DNA reads TGTGCCACCAGCAGAGGACAGGGGACTGGCTACACCTTC.

The V and J genes are TRBV28 and TRBJ2-5, with a tentative D call TRBD2 (7 bases). V lost 6 bases to trimming and J lost 5 bases, with 16 bases between them. CDR3 length: 14 residues. Germline CDR1 MDHEN, CDR2 SYDVKM. The CDR3: CASRPGGGWETQYF. Here the CDR3 DNA reads TGTGCCAGCAGACCGGGGGGCGGGTGGGAGACCCAGTACTTC.

This clone was recorded once. V and J are TRBV28 and TRBJ1-3, with D possibly matching TRBD1 (5 bases). The length of the CDR3 is 17 residues. The V gene lost 6 bases and the J gene lost 2 bases, with 20 bases spanning the gap. Per the germline V gene, CDR1 is MDHEN and CDR2 is SYDVKM. CDR3 bases: TGTGCCAGCAGCAACCGTGGGGGGGTGACGGCTGGAAACACCATATATTTT. This encodes CASSNRGGVTAGNTIYF. The whole variable domain, remainder taken from reference TRBV28 and TRBJ1-3, is DVKVTQSSRYLVKRTGEKVFLECVQDMDHENMFWYRQDPGLGLRLIYFSYDVKMKEKGDIPEGYSVSREKKERFSLILESASTNQTSMYLCASSNRGGVTAGNTIYFGEGSWLTVV.

The chain couples TRBV9 to TRBJ1-1, with D possibly being TRBD1 (5 bases). This CDR3 has 15 residues. V was pared by 4 bases and J by 0 bases, with 13 bases between. The germline CDR1 and CDR2 sequences are SGDLS and YYNGEE. CDR3 in amino acids: CASSPWTDMNTEAFF. Here the CDR3 DNA reads TGTGCCAGCAGCCCATGGACGGACATGAACACTGAAGCTTTCTTT. The full variable domain, in which reference TRBV9 and TRBJ1-1 provide the parts outside the CDR3, is DSGVTQTPKHLITATGQRVTLRCSPRSGDLSVYWYQQSLDQGLQFLIQYYNGEERAKGNILERFSAQQFPDLHSELNLSSLELGDSALYFCASSPWTDMNTEAFFGQGTRLTVV.

This clone has more than one count but fewer than ten. In DNA, the CDR3 is TGTGCCAGTAGTATGGGCAGGGAAGCTTTCTTT. This codes for CASSMGREAFF. The chain employs TRBV19 and TRBJ1-1; D remains ambiguous. Trimming pared 3 bases from V and 8 bases from J, leaving 7 bases between. In germline, CDR1 is LNHDA, CDR2 SQIVND (reference sequence). The CDR3 covers 11 residues.

V usage is TRBV7-6 and J usage is TRBJ2-2; 14 bases are shared with TRBD2. The germline V gene has CDR1 SGHVS and CDR2 FNYEAQ. V trimming: 5 bases; J trimming: 1 base; junction bases outside the gene matches: 6. The CDR3 has 18 amino acids. In DNA form, the CDR3 reads TGTGCCAGCAGCCCCCGAGGACTAGCGGGAGGGAACACCGGGGAGCTGTTTTTT. Translation gives CASSPRGLAGGNTGELFF.

The chain is built from TRBV13 and TRBJ2-5, with D perhaps matching TRBD2 (6 bases). This CDR3 comprises 16 residues. Deletions cut 6 bases from V and 7 bases from J, with 24 bases between. Germline CDR1 is PRHDT and CDR2 is FYEKMQ (reference sequence). For the CDR3, the DNA is TGTGCCAGCAGGCAACGAGCAACGGGACTTGTCGGGACCCAGTACTTC. Encoded protein: CASRQRATGLVGTQYF.

The chain couples TRBV11-2 to TRBJ2-3; TRBD2 matches 7 bases. Trimming removed 3 bases from V and 2 bases from J; junction bases left unmatched: 8. The CDR3 is made up of 16 amino acids. Per germline, CDR1 SGHAT and CDR2 FQNNGV. The DNA for the CDR3 is TGTGCCAGCAGCTTTTCTGGCGGGGGTTCCACAGATACGCAGTATTTT. Its protein product is CASSFSGGGSTDTQYF. The whole variable domain, remainder taken from reference TRBV11-2 and TRBJ2-3, is EAGVAQSPRYKIIEKRQSVAFWCNPISGHATLYWYQQILGQGPKLLIQFQNNGVVDDSQLPKDRFSAERLKGVDSTLKIQPAKLEDSAVYLCASSFSGGGSTDTQYFGPGTRLTVL.

This clone was seen a single time. This chain links TRBV5-1 with TRBJ2-7; D uncertain. V gave up 5 bases and J gave up 0 bases, with 9 bases separating them. Germline CDR1 and CDR2: SGHRS and YFSETQ. The CDR3 sequence is 13 residues long. CDR3 coding DNA: TGCGCCAGCAGAGGCACAGACTCCTACGAGCAGTACTTC. As protein: CASRGTDSYEQYF.

The chain combines TRBV6-1 with TRBJ1-4, with a possible D match to TRBD1 (6 bases). Trimming took 3 bases from V and 7 from J, leaving 9 bases between them. Germline V gives CDR1 MNHNS, CDR2 SASEGT. The CDR3 sequence is 13 residues long. In DNA, the CDR3 is TGTGCCAGCAGTGAGACAGGTTTTGAAAAACTGTTTTTT. It translates to CASSETGFEKLFF.

The chain combines TRBV5-6 with TRBJ2-1; 7 positions agree with TRBD2. The germline CDR1 and CDR2 sequences are SGHDT and YYEEEE. V was clipped by 4 bases and J by 12 bases; unmatched bases: 10. The CDR3 totals 13 residues. CDR3: CASSPGGSGRQFF. The CDR3 coding sequence is TGTGCCAGCAGCCCGGGGGGTTCGGGGCGGCAGTTCTTC.